The text below deals with one T cell receptor (beta chain). Per the study methods: Counts of nucleated cells, estimated from reference gene primer amplification, were obtained. Clones were read by immunoSEQ multiplex PCR, and TCRdb kept only the in-frame ones, dropping some. The V and J calls and clone size were taken over from that table, and D and trimming were inferred from the DNA. The table includes around 400,000 clones, roughly 90% detected once. The V gene lost 3 bases and the J gene lost 6 bases, with 11 bases spanning the gap. Per the germline V gene, CDR1 is LGHDT and CDR2 is YNNKEL (reference sequence). The CDR3 runs to 14 residues. The sample belongs to a study of blood T cell repertoires in COVID-19. Looking at the study overall: The United States, Italy and Spain provided the acute and convalescent COVID-19 samples. T cells, B-cell-depleted T cells, or PBMCs supplied cDNA or gDNA.

The chain couples TRBV3-1 (or the pseudogene TRBV3-2) to TRBJ2-2, with D possibly TRBD2 on 6 matching bases. The sequence was collected from a man in his forties with acute or convalescent COVID-19. The specimen was peripheral blood. The CDR3 bases are TGTGCCAGCAGCCACCACGGGGAGGCCGGGGAGCTGTTTTTT. Translated: CASSHHGEAGELFF.